Below are 24 T cell receptor beta chains sequenced from a single sample in a study of OX40 agonist ivuxolimab in advanced cancers. The library relied on the immunoSEQ multiplex PCR assay. This immuneACCESS table, as held by TCRdb, lists in-frame sequences with V and J called but not all clones. Of the missing ones, under half trace to an unresolved V gene in checked studies; the others have no known cause. This sample gives around 68,000 clones in total; around 86% of them show up just once. Together, the top ten hold 0.35% to 0.45% of the sample. Here the sequenced sample was CD4+ or CD8+ T cells sorted from blood, taken in a trial of the OX40 agonist ivuxolimab. The receptor set was obtained from an adult with an advanced solid tumor such as melanoma, head and neck, liver or kidney cancer.

The CDR3 loop is CASSELGGRTGELFF. CDR3 coding DNA: TGTGCCAGCAGTGAACTTGGGGGGCGGACCGGGGAGCTGTTTTTT. This chain links TRBV25-1 with TRBJ2-2, with D perhaps assigned TRBD1 or TRBD2 (6 bases each). Trimming took off 2 bases at V and 5 bases at J, with 12 bases between the two ends. Germline-derived CDR1 and CDR2 are MGHDK and SYGVNS. The CDR3 covers 15 residues.

The CDR3 nucleotides are TGTGCCAGCAGCCACCGACAGGGCTCTGGGGCCAACGTCCTGACTTTC. This sequence encodes CASSHRQGSGANVLTF. The chain couples TRBV7-2 to TRBJ2-6, with 7 positions matching TRBD1. From germline, CDR1 is SGHTA and CDR2 FQGNSA. The CDR3 is 16 residues long. J was trimmed by 0 bases and V by 5 bases; bases with no gene match: 4.

V usage is TRBV7-9 and J usage is TRBJ1-5; possibly TRBD1 for D (5 bases). This CDR3 has 15 amino acids. The V gene lost 1 base and the J gene lost 5 bases, with 12 bases spanning the gap. CDR1 and CDR2 from the germline V gene are SEHNR and FQNEAQ (reference sequence). CDR3 DNA: TGTGCCAGCAGCTTAGGGGGTACAGGCCATCAGCCCCAGCATTTT. Translated: CASSLGGTGHQPQHF. The full variable domain, in which reference TRBV7-9 and TRBJ1-5 provide the parts outside the CDR3, is DTGVSQNPRHKITKRGQNVTFRCDPISEHNRLYWYRQTLGQGPEFLTYFQNEAQLEKSRLLSDRFSAERPKGSFSTLEIQRTEQGDSAMYLCASSLGGTGHQPQHFGDGTRLSIL.

This clone came up once. The chain uses TRBV19 and TRBJ2-5; 8 bases line up with TRBD1. Judging by the DNA end, TRBJ2-7 fits better; the J call may be wrong. In germline, CDR1 is LNHDA, CDR2 SQIVND (reference sequence). The CDR3 consists of 16 residues. The CDR3 here is CASSITGGRRTYEQYF. DNA for the CDR3: TGTGCCAGTAGTATCACAGGGGGTAGGAGGACCTACGAGCAGTACTTC.

The rearrangement joins TRBV30 to TRBJ2-6; D remains unclear. Germline values: CDR1 GTSNPN, CDR2 SVGIG (reference sequence). V was trimmed by 7 bases and J by 1 base, leaving 11 bases between them. This CDR3 comprises 14 residues. This chain's CDR3 is CAYEVASGANVLTF. CDR3 nucleotides: TGTGCCTATGAGGTCGCTTCTGGGGCCAACGTCCTGACTTTC.

The V call is TRBV4-1, the J call TRBJ1-3; D may be TRBD1 (5 bases). Looked up from germline, CDR1 is MGHRA and CDR2 is YSYEKL. This CDR3 has 17 residues. V was cut by 0 bases and J by 3 bases, with 15 bases left in between. The chain's CDR3 is CASSQEPPGSGGNTIYF. The DNA for the CDR3 is TGCGCCAGCAGCCAAGAACCCCCAGGGTCGGGTGGAAACACCATATATTTT.

The genes are TRBV11-2 and TRBJ2-3; D is uncertain. V was trimmed by 0 bases and J by 1 base, leaving 11 bases between them. This CDR3 region has 16 residues. Per the germline V gene, CDR1 is SGHAT and CDR2 is FQNNGV. CDR3 loop: CASSLDELRGTDTQYF. In DNA form, the CDR3 reads TGTGCCAGCAGCTTAGATGAGTTACGGGGCACAGATACGCAGTATTTT.

The gene calls are TRBV5-6 and TRBJ1-1; a possible D gene is TRBD1 (5 bases). The CDR3 covers 16 residues. The V gene's germline CDR1 is SGHDT and CDR2 YYEEEE. The germline V and J ends were trimmed by 0 bases and 0 bases, with 12 bases remaining between them. CDR3 DNA: TGTGCCAGCAGCTTGGGGATAGGGGCGATGAACACTGAAGCTTTCTTT. Amino acid sequence: CASSLGIGAMNTEAFF.

The chain joins TRBV11-2 to TRBJ2-6; 8 nucleotides match TRBD2. From germline, CDR1 is SGHAT and CDR2 FQNNGV. J lost 2 bases, V lost 10 bases, and 7 bases had no gene match. This CDR3 spans 15 amino acids. The DNA for the CDR3 is TGTGCCATCCGACGGGGGGGCCCTGGGGCCAACGTCCTGACTTTC. Protein product: CAIRRGGPGANVLTF.

The chain couples TRBV9 to TRBJ2-5, with D perhaps given as TRBD1 or TRBD2 (5 bases each). V lost 4 bases to trimming and J lost 1 base, with 14 bases between them. The CDR3 runs 15 residues. Germline V gene data show CDR1 as SGDLS and CDR2 as YYNGEE. CDR3 DNA: TGTGCCAGCAGCTTCAGATGGGGGTCCCAAGAGACCCAGTACTTC. It encodes CASSFRWGSQETQYF.

This chain joins TRBV5-4 and TRBJ2-2; D is perhaps TRBD2 (5 bases). CDR1 and CDR2 (germline): SGHNT, YYREEE (reference sequence). The length of the CDR3 is 16 residues. The germline V and J ends were trimmed by 4 bases and 6 bases, with 19 bases remaining between them. CDR3 coding DNA: TGTGCCAGCAGCGCAATACCGGGAATCAAGGCCGGGGAGCTGTTTTTT. This translates into CASSAIPGIKAGELFF.

V usage is TRBV4-1 and J usage is TRBJ1-4; D not resolved. Trimming stripped 4 bases from V and 8 bases from J, with 20 bases between. Per the germline V gene, CDR1 is MGHRA and CDR2 is YSYEKL. CDR3 length: 16 residues. The CDR3 DNA follows: TGCGCCAGCAGCCGAGGACCTCCCATCCCGGACGAAAAACTGTTTTTT. It encodes CASSRGPPIPDEKLFF.

The rearrangement uses TRBV19 and TRBJ2-3; 11 bases map to TRBD2. The CDR3 loop spans 14 amino acids. Germline CDR1 and CDR2: LNHDA and SQIVND (reference sequence). Unmatched junction bases numbered 1, after V lost 3 bases and J lost 5 bases. CDR3 in amino acids: CASSIGTSGDTQYF. CDR3 bases: TGTGCCAGTAGTATCGGGACTAGCGGAGATACGCAGTATTTT.

This CDR3 is CASSPLPGYYGYTF. The CDR3 DNA sequence: TGTGCCAGCAGTCCCCTCCCGGGTTACTATGGCTACACCTTC. The V call is TRBV6-5, the J call TRBJ1-2; D remains unclear. V lost 5 bases and J lost 3, with 13 bases in between. The CDR3 spans 14 residues. Per germline, CDR1 MNHEY and CDR2 SVGAGI.

J is TRBJ2-1 and V is TRBV11-2; D perhaps matches TRBD2 (6 bases). Trimming cost V 5 bases and J 7 bases, with 15 bases left between them. Per the germline V gene, CDR1 is SGHAT and CDR2 is FQNNGV. This CDR3 comprises 14 residues. CDR3 sequence reads: CASSPTRGKNEQFF. The DNA of the CDR3 is TGTGCCAGCAGCCCCACGCGGGGTAAAAATGAGCAGTTCTTC.

The chain carries TRBV27 and TRBJ2-1; 7 positions agree with TRBD1. Germline V CDR1 and CDR2: MNHEY, SMNVEV (reference sequence). The junction had 6 bases not matched to a gene; V was cut back by 0 bases and J by 4 bases. This CDR3 contains 16 residues. In DNA, the CDR3 is TGTGCCAGCAGTTTATCGACAGGGATGAGATACAATGAGCAGTTCTTC. This sequence encodes CASSLSTGMRYNEQFF.

The chain links TRBV10-1 to TRBJ1-5; D may be TRBD1 (5 bases). This CDR3 comprises 13 residues. Germline values: CDR1 WNHNN, CDR2 SYGVQD (reference sequence). The V and J ends lost 0 bases and 7 bases respectively, with 7 bases between them. In DNA, the CDR3 is TGCGCCAGCAGTGAGTCGGGGGGACAGCCCCAGCATTTT. Translating it yields CASSESGGQPQHF.

The chain carries TRBV19 and TRBJ2-6; D is undetermined. This CDR3 comprises 16 residues. CDR1 and CDR2 from the germline V gene are LNHDA and SQIVND (reference sequence). The V gene lost 4 bases and the J gene lost 1 base, with 11 bases spanning the gap. CDR3 protein: CASSKKTESGANVLTF. The CDR3 DNA is TGTGCCAGTAGTAAAAAGACGGAGTCTGGGGCCAACGTCCTGACTTTC.

The chain links TRBV10-3 to TRBJ2-3, with 8 bases fitting TRBD2. The V and J ends lost 8 bases and 0 bases, in that order; junction bases with no gene match: 4. Germline CDR1 ENHRY, CDR2 SYGVKD. The CDR3 has 14 amino acids. In nucleotides, the CDR3 is TGTGCCATCGTTAGCGGGGAAAGCACAGATACGCAGTATTTT. Its translation: CAIVSGESTDTQYF.

V usage is TRBV5-1 and J usage is TRBJ2-7; 9 positions match TRBD1. The CDR3 runs 16 residues. Germline CDR1 and CDR2: SGHRS and YFSETQ. The junction had 11 bases not matched to a gene; V was cut back by 1 base and J by 6 bases. CDR3 region: CASSLLSGTGLSEQYF. The CDR3 DNA sequence: TGCGCCAGCAGCTTGCTTTCCGGGACAGGGTTGAGCGAGCAGTACTTC.

J is TRBJ1-5 and V is TRBV19; D is uncertain. Looked up from germline, CDR1 is LNHDA and CDR2 is SQIVND (reference sequence). Trimming left V 10 bases short and J 2 bases short, with 18 bases between. The CDR3 spans 15 residues. The CDR3, as DNA: TGTGCCACCAAAGTCGCTCCACGCGGCAATCAGCCCCAGCATTTT. As protein: CATKVAPRGNQPQHF.

The J gene is TRBJ1-2, the V gene TRBV19; D may be TRBD1 (6 bases). Between the trimmed V and J ends, which lost 8 bases and 5 bases, there was a span of 15 bases. This CDR3 region has 13 residues. The V gene's germline CDR1 is LNHDA and CDR2 SQIVND (reference sequence). The CDR3 DNA reads as TGTGCCAGTGACCCTGGGGGCTTTTATGGCTACACCTTC. Its translation: CASDPGGFYGYTF.

The rearrangement uses TRBV4-1 and TRBJ2-2, with D perhaps TRBD1 or TRBD2 (6 bases each). The CDR3 has 15 amino acids. V was cut by 0 bases and J by 6 bases, with 11 bases left in between. The germline gives CDR1 MGHRA, CDR2 YSYEKL. In DNA form, the CDR3 reads TGCGCCAGCAGCCAAGAGCCCGGGGGCGCCGGGGAGCTGTTTTTT. Translating it yields CASSQEPGGAGELFF.

This clone has just a few counts. The V and J genes are TRBV7-3 and TRBJ1-5; 8 bases align to TRBD1. CDR3 length: 13 residues. CDR1 and CDR2 from the germline V gene are SGHTA and FQGTGA. The trim removed 5 bases at V and 5 bases at J, leaving 2 bases unmatched. In DNA form, the CDR3 reads TGTGCCAGCAGCCCGGACAGGGATCAGCCCCAGCATTTT. This sequence encodes CASSPDRDQPQHF.